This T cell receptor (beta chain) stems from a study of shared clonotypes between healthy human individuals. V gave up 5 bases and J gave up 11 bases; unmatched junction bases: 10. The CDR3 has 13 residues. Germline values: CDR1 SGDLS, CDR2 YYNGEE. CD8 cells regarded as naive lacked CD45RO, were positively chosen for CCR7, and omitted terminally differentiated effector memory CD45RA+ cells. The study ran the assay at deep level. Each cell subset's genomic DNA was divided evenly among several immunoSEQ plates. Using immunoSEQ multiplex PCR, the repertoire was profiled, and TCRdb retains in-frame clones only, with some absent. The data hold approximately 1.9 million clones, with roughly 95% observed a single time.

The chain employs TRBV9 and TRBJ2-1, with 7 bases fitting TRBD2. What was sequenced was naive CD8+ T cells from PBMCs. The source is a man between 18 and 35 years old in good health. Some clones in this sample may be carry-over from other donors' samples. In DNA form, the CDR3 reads TGTGCCAGCAGAGGTCTCTCTAGCGGACAGCAGTTCTTC. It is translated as CASRGLSSGQQFF.